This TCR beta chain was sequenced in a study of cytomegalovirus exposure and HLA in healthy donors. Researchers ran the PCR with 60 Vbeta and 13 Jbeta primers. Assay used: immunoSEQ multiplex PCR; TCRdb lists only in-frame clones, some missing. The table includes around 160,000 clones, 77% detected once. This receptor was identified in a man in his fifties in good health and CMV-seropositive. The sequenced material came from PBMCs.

Written as DNA, the CDR3 is TGTGCCAGCAGCCAAGTAGACAGGGAACGGGTTGAAGCTTTCTTT. As protein: CASSQVDRERVEAFF. The chain employs TRBV4-2 and TRBJ1-1, with 7 positions matching TRBD1. The junction had 9 bases not matched to a gene; V was cut back by 1 base and J by 7 bases. The V gene's germline CDR1 is LGHNA and CDR2 YNFKEQ. The CDR3 is made up of 15 amino acids.